Described below is a single T cell receptor beta chain sequence and its context. Original processing methods: How many nucleated cells were present was estimated from reference gene primer amplification. The protocol was immunoSEQ multiplex PCR, while the TCRdb copy is restricted to in-frame clones and leaves out a portion. V, J and clone size are taken as reported in that table, and D and trimming were inferred from the DNA itself. The profile shows about 91,000 clones, 60% to 85% of them singletons. This specimen belongs to a study of blood T cell repertoires in COVID-19. The V end was cut by 0 bases, the J end by 4 bases, with 4 bases between. The germline CDR1 and CDR2 sequences are LGHNA and YSLEER. The CDR3 has 13 amino acids.

The source material was peripheral blood. The receptor was isolated from a woman older than 75 with acute or convalescent COVID-19. The rearrangement links TRBV4-3 to TRBJ1-3, with D uncertain. For the CDR3, the DNA is TGCGCCAGCAGCCAAGACAGAGGAAACACCATATATTTT. Amino acids: CASSQDRGNTIYF.